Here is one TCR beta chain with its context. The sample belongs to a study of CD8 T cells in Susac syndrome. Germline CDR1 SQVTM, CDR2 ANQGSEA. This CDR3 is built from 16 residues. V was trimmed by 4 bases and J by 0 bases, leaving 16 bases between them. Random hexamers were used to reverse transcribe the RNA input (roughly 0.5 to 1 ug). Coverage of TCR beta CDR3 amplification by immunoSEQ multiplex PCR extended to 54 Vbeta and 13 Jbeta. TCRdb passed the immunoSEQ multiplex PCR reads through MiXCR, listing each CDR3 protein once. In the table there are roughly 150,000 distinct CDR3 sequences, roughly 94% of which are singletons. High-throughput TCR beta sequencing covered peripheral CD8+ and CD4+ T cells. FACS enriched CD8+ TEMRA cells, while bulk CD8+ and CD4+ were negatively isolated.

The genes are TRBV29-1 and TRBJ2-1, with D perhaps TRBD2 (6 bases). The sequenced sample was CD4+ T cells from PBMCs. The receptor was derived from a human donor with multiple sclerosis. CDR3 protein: CSVARNGRASYNEQFF. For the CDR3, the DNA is TGCAGCGTTGCCCGGAACGGGAGAGCCTCCTACAATGAGCAGTTCTTC.